This entry lists 9 T cell receptor beta chains sequenced from one sample in a study of T-cell reconstitution after alpha-beta-depleted transplantation in children. The TCRbeta library was prepared with unique molecular identifiers. One entry per CDR3 protein results from TCRdb running MiXCR on the PCR reads. Here the sample spans more than 400,000 distinct CDR3 sequences, over 10% being singletons. The sequences come from PBMCs, mostly from graft donor cells, collected 180 days after TCRalphabeta/CD19-depleted stem cell transplant. The receptors originated from a female patient between 2 and 15 years old who had a stem cell transplant for aplastic anemia, so the T cells may come from the graft donor.

This clonotype was counted at least ten times. This chain uses TRBV12-3 or TRBV12-4 with TRBJ2-1; tentatively, D is TRBD1 (5 bases). The CDR3 is 16 amino acids. V was shortened by 6 bases and J by 13 bases, with 28 bases between the two germline ends. CDR3 protein: CASSPVGLRTRSVQFF. The CDR3, as DNA: TGTGCCAGCAGCCCGGTCGGGCTAAGGACACGATCTGTACAGTTCTTC.

This chain connects TRBV6-1 to TRBJ1-1, with D maybe TRBD1 (6 bases). Germline values: CDR1 MNHNS, CDR2 SASEGT. The CDR3 totals 15 residues. The V gene lost 1 base and the J gene lost 6 bases, with 15 bases spanning the gap. The CDR3 is CASSEGVRGYPEAFF. CDR3 sequence (DNA): TGTGCCAGCAGTGAAGGGGTCAGGGGTTATCCTGAAGCTTTCTTT.

The chain employs TRBV6-5 and TRBJ2-1; no definite D call. CDR3 length equals 15 residues. Trimming shortened V by 2 bases and J by 0 bases, and 8 bases separated the two germline ends. Germline values: CDR1 MNHEY, CDR2 SVGAGI. CDR3 sequence reads: CASSYEWVSYNEQFF. The DNA for the CDR3 is TGTGCCAGCAGTTACGAGTGGGTCTCCTACAATGAGCAGTTCTTC.

The chain links TRBV15 to TRBJ1-2; D gene unclear. From germline, CDR1 is LNHNV and CDR2 YYDKDF (reference sequence). Trimming pared 1 base from V and 3 bases from J, leaving 3 bases between. The CDR3 runs to 12 residues. CDR3 nucleotide sequence: TGTGCCACCAGCAGAGCACACTATGGCTACACCTTC. It codes for CATSRAHYGYTF. The variable domain in full, completed from reference TRBV15 and TRBJ1-2, reads DAMVIQNPRYQVTQFGKPVTLSCSQTLNHNVMYWYQQKSSQAPKLLFHYYDKDFNNEADTPDNFQSRRPNTSFCFLDIRSPGLGDTAMYLCATSRAHYGYTFGSGTRLTVV.

This clonotype showed up just a few times. This chain connects TRBV7-2 to TRBJ2-3, with D possibly being TRBD1 (6 bases). Between the trimmed V and J ends, which lost 4 bases and 2 bases, there was a span of 19 bases. There are 17 residues in the CDR3. Germline CDR1 and CDR2: SGHTA and FQGNSA. The CDR3 protein is CASSSRGDRMHTDTQYF. In DNA, the CDR3 is TGTGCCAGCAGCTCCCGGGGCGACAGGATGCACACAGATACGCAGTATTTT.

This clonotype appeared many times. The chain has TRBV29-1 and TRBJ2-2; D possibly corresponds to TRBD1 (5 bases). With 7 bases removed from V and 3 bases from J, the gap between germline ends came to 12 bases. The CDR3 has 13 amino acids. In germline, CDR1 is SQVTM, CDR2 ANQGSEA. CDR3 nucleotide sequence: TGCAGCGCCCCGGACACCTACACCGGGGAGCTGTTTTTT. Translating gives CSAPDTYTGELFF.

This clonotype was detected a few times. One end of the junction does not line up with germline, which may come from a read error. This chain uses TRBV7-6 with TRBJ2-5; 9 nucleotides match TRBD2. This CDR3 is 15 amino acids long. CDR1 and CDR2 (germline): SGHVS, FNYEAQ. CDR3 nucleotides: TGTGCCAGCAGCTTACTAGCGGGGCTCCAAGAGACCCGGTACTTC. Translated, it gives CASSLLAGLQETRYF.

In this sample, this clonotype turned up a few times. The chain has TRBV6-5 and TRBJ2-7; TRBD2 matches 11 bases. Unmatched junction bases numbered 4, after V lost 5 bases and J lost 4 bases. Germline V lookup: CDR1 MNHEY, CDR2 SVGAGI. This CDR3 spans 14 amino acids. The chain's CDR3 is CASSTSGSRYEQYF. The CDR3 nucleotides are TGTGCCAGCAGTACTAGCGGGAGTAGGTACGAGCAGTACTTC.

This clonotype has just a few counts. The CDR3 coding sequence is TGTGCCACCTCAGAAAACCAAGAGACCCAGTACTTC. Translation: CATSENQETQYF. V gene TRBV28 combines with J gene TRBJ2-5, with D hard to call. V dropped 10 bases and J dropped 0 bases, with 9 bases sitting between them. From germline, CDR1 is MDHEN and CDR2 SYDVKM. The CDR3 runs to 12 residues.